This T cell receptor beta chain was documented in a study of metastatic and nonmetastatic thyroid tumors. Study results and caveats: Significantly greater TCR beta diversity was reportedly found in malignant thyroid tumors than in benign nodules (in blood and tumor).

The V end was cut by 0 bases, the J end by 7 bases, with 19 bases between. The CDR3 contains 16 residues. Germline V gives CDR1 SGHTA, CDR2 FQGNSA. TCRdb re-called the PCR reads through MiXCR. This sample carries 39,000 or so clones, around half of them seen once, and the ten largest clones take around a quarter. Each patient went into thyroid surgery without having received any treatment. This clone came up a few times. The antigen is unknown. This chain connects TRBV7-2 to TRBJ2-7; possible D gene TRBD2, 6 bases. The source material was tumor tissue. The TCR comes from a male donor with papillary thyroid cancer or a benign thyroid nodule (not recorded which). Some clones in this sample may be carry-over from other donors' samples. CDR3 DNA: TGTGCCAGCAGCTTAGCCGGGACTCGCCTACGAGCGGAGCAGTACTTC. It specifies CASSLAGTRLRAEQYF.